Listed here are 25 T cell receptor beta chains from one sample, sequenced in a study of Graves' ophthalmopathy and Graves' hyperthyroidism (dated by TCRdb to the late 2010s). For sequencing, an Illumina HiSeq 2000 was employed. For repertoire sequencing, TCR beta CDR3 regions were amplified from RNA transcripts. HTBI primers and the Qiagen OneStep RT-PCR kit were used in a first-round RT-PCR, which was followed by a second-round multiplex PCR, size selection and purification. TCRdb cleaned the public reads at Q25 with fastp, built clones with MiXCR and kept in-frame beta chains. Merged by CDR3 protein, the rows form single entries marked with the most common genes and DNA. The sample table holds almost 750,000 distinct CDR3 sequences, of which 40% were seen once. The top ten constitute 44% of the sample. The sequencing sample was made of peripheral blood. The source of these receptors is an adult man with Graves' ophthalmopathy.

This clonotype was picked up a small number of times. The rearrangement uses TRBV19 and TRBJ2-7; TRBD1 aligns across 11 bases. Germline V gives CDR1 LNHDA, CDR2 SQIVND (reference sequence). V trimming: 5 bases; J trimming: 5 bases; junction bases outside the gene matches: 5. The CDR3 has 14 residues. CDR3 in DNA: TGTGCCAGTAGTCCGGGACAGGGGGTGAACGAGCAGTACTTC. As protein: CASSPGQGVNEQYF.

V is TRBV10-3 and J is TRBJ2-7; possible D gene TRBD1, 5 bases. The CDR3 is made up of 12 amino acids. The germline V gene encodes CDR1 ENHRY and CDR2 SYGVKD. Trimming removed 5 bases at V and 5 bases at J, with 10 bases between. Here the CDR3 reads CAISLLGDEQYF. As DNA, the CDR3 is TGTGCCATCAGTTTATTAGGGGACGAGCAGTACTTC.

The chain links TRBV6-5 to TRBJ2-5; perhaps TRBD1 as D (6 bases). The V gene's germline CDR1 is MNHEY and CDR2 SVGAGI. The CDR3 has 16 amino acids. The germline V and J ends were trimmed by 8 bases and 5 bases, with 24 bases remaining between them. CDR3 sequence: CASSTTPAWQGETQYF. The DNA for the CDR3 is TGTGCCAGCTCCACGACTCCGGCTTGGCAGGGGGAGACCCAGTACTTC.

This clonotype showed up just a few times. The chain uses TRBV7-6 and TRBJ1-4; unclear D gene. Germline V gives CDR1 SGHVS, CDR2 FNYEAQ. The CDR3 is made up of 18 amino acids. V gave up 4 bases and J gave up 0 bases, with 18 bases separating them. CDR3 residues: CASSSPWARTSTNEKLFF. In DNA form, the CDR3 reads TGTGCCAGCAGCTCACCCTGGGCCAGAACTTCAACTAATGAAAAACTGTTTTTT. Looking up the rest from reference TRBV7-6 and TRBJ1-4 gives the full variable domain: GAGVSQSPRYKVTKRGQDVALRCDPISGHVSLYWYRQALGQGPEFLTYFNYEAQQDKSGLPNDRFSAERPEGSISTLTIQRTEQRDSAMYRCASSSPWARTSTNEKLFFGSGTQLSVL.

A note on this clonotype: Being one base from a much bigger clone, this may be a read error. This rearrangement joins TRBV2 to TRBJ2-5; a possible D gene is TRBD1 (6 bases). Trimming took off 8 bases at V and 9 bases at J, with 22 bases between the two ends. Germline assignment: CDR1 SNHLY and CDR2 FYNNEI. CDR3 length: 14 amino acids. The CDR3, as DNA: TGTGCCAGCGGCCCGCCGGGACACCCCCAGGCCCAGTACTTC. This encodes CASGPPGHPQAQYF.

This clonotype was seen only a few times. V is TRBV20-1 and J is TRBJ1-1; TRBD1 matches at 8 bases. The V and J ends lost 0 bases and 5 bases, in that order; junction bases with no gene match: 11. CDR1 and CDR2 from the germline V gene are DFQATT and SNEGSKA (reference sequence). CDR3 size: 16 residues. The DNA of the CDR3 is TGCAGTGCTAGAGATTTTGGCAGGGGGCCGGGGACTGAAGCTTTCTTT. Its protein product is CSARDFGRGPGTEAFF.

The chain joins TRBV10-1 to TRBJ1-2, with D possibly being TRBD1 (5 bases). V gave up 2 bases and J gave up 4 bases, with 11 bases separating them. The CDR3 extends over 14 amino acids. Germline V gene lookup returns CDR1 WNHNN and CDR2 SYGVQD (reference sequence). In nucleotides, the CDR3 is TGCGCCAGCAGTGAGACAGGCGCAAGCTATGGCTACACCTTC. Translating gives CASSETGASYGYTF.

This clonotype was seen ten or more times. The chain is built from TRBV11-2 and TRBJ2-7; D ambiguous. Per the germline V gene, CDR1 is SGHAT and CDR2 is FQNNGV. Between the trimmed V and J ends, which lost 2 bases and 6 bases, there was a span of 8 bases. The CDR3 totals 12 residues. CDR3 residues: CASSLSRGEQYF. CDR3 coding DNA: TGTGCCAGCAGCTTAAGCAGAGGCGAGCAGTACTTC.

The chain has TRBV25-1 and TRBJ2-2, with 7 bases matching TRBD1. The CDR3 runs 14 residues. Germline V gives CDR1 MGHDK, CDR2 SYGVNS. The J segment lost 6 bases and the V segment lost 11 bases, leaving 12 bases of the junction unmatched. For the CDR3, the DNA is TGTGCCTGGAGTTTCCGGACAGGTTCCGGGGAGCTGTTTTTT. Protein product: CAWSFRTGSGELFF.

A note on this clonotype: Likely a read error: the CDR3 ends without its conserved phenylalanine or tryptophan. It is unclear where the CDR3 begins or ends on the DNA, so no DNA is shown, and the CDR3 is as TCRdb lists it. CDR3 protein: CASSLAGDTQH. The chain joins TRBV14 to TRBJ1-6; TRBD1, the table's D call, lacks a check against the DNA. The germline gives CDR1 SGHDN, CDR2 FVKESK. The CDR3 is 11 residues long, ends included.

This clonotype was recorded at least ten times. This CDR3 reads CAISPDRTSGTETQYF. The CDR3 DNA follows: TGTGCCATCAGTCCAGATCGGACTAGCGGGACGGAGACCCAGTACTTC. The rearrangement uses TRBV10-3 and TRBJ2-5; TRBD2 matches 12 bases. Per germline, CDR1 ENHRY and CDR2 SYGVKD. The CDR3 consists of 16 residues. The trim removed 5 bases at V and 5 bases at J, leaving 9 bases unmatched.

The chain uses TRBV29-1 and TRBJ2-3; TRBD2 agrees at 10 bases. The germline V gene encodes CDR1 SQVTM and CDR2 ANQGSEA. CDR3 size: 15 residues. Germline trimming cut 4 bases from V and 4 bases from J; bases unmatched to any gene: 8. The CDR3 reads CSVGSGGHGADTQYF. CDR3 in DNA: TGCAGCGTTGGTAGCGGGGGGCACGGCGCAGATACGCAGTATTTT.

This clonotype was seen repeatedly, ten times or more. The genes are TRBV24-1 and TRBJ1-1; TRBD1 matches at 7 bases. The germline V gene has CDR1 KGHDR and CDR2 SFDVKD. V lost 7 bases to trimming and J lost 3 bases; unmatched junction nucleotides: 1. CDR3 size: 12 residues. The CDR3 spells CATRGQYTEAFF. The CDR3 region has the DNA TGTGCCACCAGGGGACAGTACACTGAAGCTTTCTTT.

In this sample, this clonotype turned up a few times. The chain is built from TRBV7-9 and TRBJ2-2, with D unclear. Germline-derived CDR1 and CDR2 are SEHNR and FQNEAQ (reference sequence). V shed 3 bases and J shed 2 bases, with 7 bases lying between them. The CDR3 has 14 amino acids. DNA of the CDR3: TGTGCCAGCAGCTTGGCCGATAACACCGGGGAGCTGTTTTTT. It is translated as CASSLADNTGELFF.

V is TRBV24-1 and J is TRBJ1-5; 9 positions agree with TRBD1. The J segment lost 0 bases and the V segment lost 4 bases, leaving 6 bases of the junction unmatched. CDR1 and CDR2 from the germline V gene are KGHDR and SFDVKD. The CDR3 runs 17 residues. The CDR3 DNA is TGTGCCACCAGTGACCCAGGGACAGGGTTTAGCAATCAGCCCCAGCATTTT. Translated: CATSDPGTGFSNQPQHF.

For the CDR3, the DNA is TGTGCCAGCGTCATTATGCAGGGACACGGCTACACCTTC. Protein sequence: CASVIMQGHGYTF. V and J are TRBV25-1 and TRBJ1-2; weak D call: TRBD1 (6 bases). This CDR3 region has 13 residues. CDR1 is MGHDK, CDR2 SYGVNS, per germline. Trimming left V 8 bases short and J 8 bases short, with 18 bases between.

The CDR3 region is CSVEDRRLKGNTF. CDR3 bases: TGCAGCGTTGAGGACAGGAGGTTGAAAGGAAACACCTTC. The chain joins TRBV29-1 to TRBJ1-2; 7 bases are shared with TRBD1. V lost 3 bases and J lost 12; bases outside the gene matches: 13. CDR1 is SQVTM, CDR2 ANQGSEA, per germline. The CDR3 covers 13 residues.

Remarks on this clonotype: Germline and junction disagree at one end, which may indicate a read error. V usage is TRBV7-2 and J usage is TRBJ2-7; maybe TRBD2 (6 bases). CDR1 and CDR2 from the germline V gene are SGHTA and FQGNSA. The CDR3 contains 14 residues. DNA of the CDR3: TGTGCCAGCAGCTCCTCAACCGGACTACCGACCCAAACGTTC. This translates into CASSSSTGLPTQTF.

This clonotype showed up just a few times. The V and J genes are TRBV14 and TRBJ1-6; D is ambiguous. The V and J ends lost 2 bases and 9 bases respectively, with 17 bases between them. This CDR3 contains 16 residues. Germline V CDR1 and CDR2: SGHDN, FVKESK. CDR3 region: CASSQTYTGRGSPLHF. In DNA, the CDR3 is TGTGCCAGCAGCCAAACGTACACGGGCCGCGGTTCACCCCTCCACTTT.

The chain carries TRBV4-3 and TRBJ2-2; D gene uncertain. Germline CDR1 LGHNA, CDR2 YSLEER. The ends were cut back, 0 bases at V and 11 bases at J, with 4 bases in the middle. This CDR3 spans 11 amino acids. CDR3 sequence reads: CASSQETELFF. CDR3 nucleotides: TGCGCCAGCAGCCAAGAGACCGAGCTGTTTTTT.

The chain has TRBV20-1 and TRBJ2-7; 8 bases agree with TRBD1. Germline CDR1 is DFQATT and CDR2 is SNEGSKA (reference sequence). The CDR3 sequence is 14 residues long. J gave up 1 base and V 1 base, and 3 bases lay outside the gene matches. In DNA, the CDR3 is TGCAGTGCTAGAGGGACAGGGCGGTCCTACGAGCAGTACTTC. Encoded protein: CSARGTGRSYEQYF.

This clonotype was counted between two and nine times. The V and J genes are TRBV7-6 and TRBJ2-3; the match to TRBD2 covers 7 bases. After removal of 5 bases from V and 8 bases from J, the junction contained 4 bases not matched to a gene. CDR3 length: 12 residues. Germline V lookup: CDR1 SGHVS, CDR2 FNYEAQ. DNA of the CDR3: TGTGCCAGCAGCACAGGCGGGAGTACGCAGTATTTT. Protein product: CASSTGGSTQYF. The variable domain in full, completed from reference TRBV7-6 and TRBJ2-3, reads GAGVSQSPRYKVTKRGQDVALRCDPISGHVSLYWYRQALGQGPEFLTYFNYEAQQDKSGLPNDRFSAERPEGSISTLTIQRTEQRDSAMYRCASSTGGSTQYFGPGTRLTVL.

This clonotype has a count of ten or more. The gene calls are TRBV7-2 and TRBJ1-1; D gene ambiguous. This CDR3 region has 15 residues. Germline loops: CDR1 SGHTA, CDR2 FQGNSA. The germline V and J ends were trimmed by 5 bases and 1 base, with 14 bases remaining between them. CDR3: CASSPRWQPNTEAFF. Here the CDR3 DNA reads TGTGCCAGCAGCCCCCGGTGGCAGCCGAACACTGAAGCTTTCTTT. The whole variable domain, remainder taken from reference TRBV7-2 and TRBJ1-1, is GAGVSQSPSNKVTEKGKDVELRCDPISGHTALYWYRQSLGQGLEFLIYFQGNSAPDKSGLPSDRFSAERTGGSVSTLTIQRTQQEDSAVYLCASSPRWQPNTEAFFGQGTRLTVV.

The chain employs TRBV28 and TRBJ2-7; D gene unclear. CDR3 length: 12 amino acids. V lost 8 bases to trimming and J lost 5 bases, with 13 bases between them. Germline CDR1 MDHEN, CDR2 SYDVKM. CDR3 DNA: TGTGCCAGCCTGTCAGAGATGAACGAGCAGTACTTC. This sequence encodes CASLSEMNEQYF.

In this sample, this clonotype turned up many times. The gene calls are TRBV10-3 and TRBJ1-2, with TRBD1 identical over 7 bases. There are 13 residues in the CDR3. The V gene's germline CDR1 is ENHRY and CDR2 SYGVKD. J gave up 4 bases and V 7 bases, and 6 bases lay outside the gene matches. The chain's CDR3 is CAITKGQTYGYTF. The CDR3 bases are TGTGCCATCACTAAGGGACAGACCTATGGCTACACCTTC.